This T cell receptor (beta chain) appears in the sequencing data of a study of CXCR3-negative and CXCR3-positive naive CD8 T cells. As to this clonotype: Its antigen is currently unknown.

5' RACE with UMI labels generated the TRB cDNA libraries. With the 5' RACE reads reprocessed, TCRdb shows one record per CDR3 protein and no DNA. Recorded here are fewer than 140,000 distinct CDR3 sequences; the top ten clones represent approximately 0.37%. Study-wide results and limits: Relative to CXCR3-negative naive cells, CXCR3-positive naive cells had more hydrophobic TRB CDR3s.

The CDR3 contains 14 residues. Looked up from germline, CDR1 is SGHTA and CDR2 is FQGTGA. The sample was naive CXCR3+ CD8+ T cells from blood. Indicated subset: CD45RO-CCR7+CD27+CD95- naive CD8+ T cells expressing CXCR3 (TNR3+). This receptor was taken from a human donor in good health. Some clones in this sample may be carry-over from other donors' samples. The chain employs TRBV7-3 and TRBJ2-2; the TCRdb call, TRBD1, lacks DNA for checking. The CDR3 protein is CASSLGDNTGELFF.